The rows below give T cell receptor beta chains drawn from one sample of a study of blood T cell repertoires in COVID-19. Sequenced by immunoSEQ multiplex PCR; TCRdb stores in-frame clones only, minus some. The sample has around 230,000 clones; about 80% are singletons. Specimen: peripheral blood. Receptor source: a woman aged 40 to 50 with active or convalescent COVID-19. Each CDR3 is given with its conserved first and last residue. A D gene is named only where the DNA matches it firmly. Expanded clones get a size class; other rows say once, few or many, or leave the size out.

v_gene	d_gene	j_gene	abundance	CDR3nt	CDR3aa
TRBV19	TRBD1	TRBJ2-6	NA	TGTGCCAGTAGTTCTCTCATGGCCGGGACAGGCGGCTCTGGGGCCAACGTCCTGACTTTC	CASSSLMAGTGGSGANVLTF
TRBV27	TRBD2	TRBJ2-7	NA	TGTGCCAGCAGTCAGGGACTGAGCGGGAACGAGCAGTACTTC	CASSQGLSGNEQYF
TRBV7-9	NA	TRBJ1-6	NA	TGTGCCAGCAGCTTAAGAGATTATAATTCACCCCTCCACTTT	CASSLRDYNSPLHF
TRBV18	NA	TRBJ2-7	NA	TGTGCCAGCTCCCATCAGGCAAGCTCCTACGAGCAGTACTTC	CASSHQASSYEQYF
TRBV28	NA	TRBJ1-1	NA	TGTGCCAGCAGTTTCAGAACTGAAGCTTTCTTT	CASSFRTEAFF
TRBV2	TRBD1	TRBJ1-5	few	TGTGCCAGCAGAGAGACAGGGTACCAGCCCCAGCATTTT	CASRETGYQPQHF
TRBV28	NA	TRBJ1-4	NA	TGTGCCAGCAGTTTGGGGGGTGATAATGAAAAACTGTTTTTT	CASSLGGDNEKLFF
TRBV5-6	TRBD1	TRBJ1-1	few	TGTGCCAGCAGCTTATTCCCCCAGGACAGGGGTTCAGCTTTCTTT	CASSLFPQDRGSAFF
TRBV6-5	NA	TRBJ1-5	NA	TGTGCCAGCAGTAGGGGGGGGCCCAATCAGCCCCAGCATTTT	CASSRGGPNQPQHF
TRBV6-4	TRBD2	TRBJ2-7	NA	TGTGCCAGCAGTGAGACTAGCGGGGGTAAGCAGTACTTC	CASSETSGGKQYF
TRBV18	NA	TRBJ2-2	NA	TGTGCCAGCTCGCCGGAGCTCCCTGACACCGGGGAGCTGTTTTTT	CASSPELPDTGELFF
TRBV30	NA	TRBJ1-3	NA	TGTGCCTGGATATCGGGGGGACGCACTGGAAACACCATATATTTT	CAWISGGRTGNTIYF
TRBV7-3	TRBD2	TRBJ2-1	NA	TGTGCCAGCAGCTTAAGGTCTAGCGGGGGTTCCTACAATGAGCAGTTCTTC	CASSLRSSGGSYNEQFF
TRBV7-9	NA	TRBJ2-7	NA	TGTGCCAGCAGCTCCACCTACGAGCAGTACTTC	CASSSTYEQYF
TRBV7-8	TRBD2	TRBJ2-7	few	TGTGCCAGCAGCCGGACTAGCGGGCACCGCTACGAGCAGTACTTC	CASSRTSGHRYEQYF